This TCR beta chain was retrieved from a study of early stage breast cancer tumors. The protocol was immunoSEQ multiplex PCR, while the TCRdb copy is restricted to in-frame clones and leaves out a portion. This sample carries 60,000 to 80,000 clones, roughly 84% of them seen once, and the ten largest clones take roughly 3%. Study observations and caveats: Commonly generated sequences made up most enriched TCRB sequences shared between patients. Compared with adjacent normal breast tissue, tumors showed about 2.5-fold greater T cell density and higher clonality.

This clone turned up a few times. Its specificity is unknown. Trimming stripped 4 bases from V and 6 bases from J, with 16 bases between. This CDR3 has 15 amino acids. Looked up from germline, CDR1 is MDHEN and CDR2 is SYDVKM. Sequenced: blood. This chain links TRBV28 with TRBJ2-1; TRBD2 might be the D (6 bases). The TCR sequence derives from a person between 60 and 69 years old with breast cancer. CDR3 in DNA: TGTGCCAGCAGTTCTCCTCGGCGGGGTTCCAATGAGCAGTTCTTC. Its translation: CASSSPRRGSNEQFF.